A single sample is the source of the 22 T cell receptor beta chains below, sequenced in a study of blood T cell repertoires in COVID-19. Assay: immunoSEQ multiplex PCR; the TCRdb copy retains only in-frame clones and omits some. Of about 190,000 clones listed, approximately 86% are singletons. Sequencing was performed on peripheral blood. The origin of the receptors is an elderly man with COVID-19, enrolled during active disease.

The chain recombines TRBV19 with TRBJ2-7, with 8 positions matching TRBD1. Looked up from germline, CDR1 is LNHDA and CDR2 is SQIVND (reference sequence). Trimming took 7 bases from V and 7 from J; bases not matched to a gene: 15. This CDR3 has 15 residues. This CDR3 is CASTYSGRGLGEQYF. In nucleotides, the CDR3 is TGTGCCAGTACCTACTCCGGCAGGGGGCTGGGAGAGCAGTACTTC. Filled out from reference TRBV19 and TRBJ2-7, the complete variable domain reads DGGITQSPKYLFRKEGQNVTLSCEQNLNHDAMYWYRQDPGQGLRLIYYSQIVNDFQKGDIAEGYSVSREKKESFPLTVTSAQKNPTAFYLCASTYSGRGLGEQYFGPGTRLTVT.

This chain joins TRBV5-1 and TRBJ2-1, with TRBD2 matching 8 bases. The CDR3 runs 16 residues. The V gene end was trimmed by 5 bases and the J gene end by 1 base; junction bases not matched to a gene: 8. The V gene's germline CDR1 is SGHRS and CDR2 YFSETQ. In DNA, the CDR3 is TGCGCCAGCAGTACCACGAGCGGGGGATCCTACAATGAGCAGTTCTTC. It yields the protein CASSTTSGGSYNEQFF.

The chain carries TRBV5-4 and TRBJ1-1; TRBD1 matches 10 bases. From germline, CDR1 is SGHNT and CDR2 YYREEE (reference sequence). After removal of 0 bases from V and 10 bases from J, the junction contained 12 bases not matched to a gene. The CDR3 is 16 amino acids. CDR3 in amino acids: CASSLVGGQGFVGAFF. The CDR3 coding sequence is TGTGCCAGCAGCTTGGTGGGGGGACAGGGGTTTGTCGGAGCTTTCTTT.

This chain joins TRBV29-1 and TRBJ2-7, with D maybe TRBD1 (6 bases). Deletions cut 7 bases from V and 3 bases from J, with 13 bases between. This CDR3 is 12 amino acids long. In germline, CDR1 is SQVTM, CDR2 ANQGSEA. CDR3 sequence reads: CSAGQGRYEQYF. The CDR3 coding sequence is TGCAGCGCTGGGCAGGGGCGCTACGAGCAGTACTTC.

The CDR3, as DNA: TGTGCCACCAGTGATTCTGGGACTCCAAACGAGCAGTACTTC. The encoded protein is CATSDSGTPNEQYF. This rearrangement joins TRBV24-1 to TRBJ2-7, with a possible D match to TRBD2 (6 bases). Germline CDR1 is KGHDR and CDR2 is SFDVKD. The CDR3 sequence is 14 residues long. With 2 bases removed from V and 5 bases from J, the gap between germline ends came to 12 bases.

Only a few counts were recorded for this clone. V and J are TRBV11-3 and TRBJ2-2; TRBD1 agrees at 7 bases. The CDR3 contains 14 residues. V lost 10 bases to trimming and J lost 1 base; unmatched junction nucleotides: 6. Germline CDR1 reads SGHNT; CDR2 reads YENEEA. CDR3 loop: CATRGTENTGELFF. Written as DNA, the CDR3 is TGTGCCACGCGAGGGACAGAGAACACCGGGGAGCTGTTTTTT.

This chain links TRBV6-5 with TRBJ1-1; the D gene is possibly TRBD1 (6 bases). The V gene lost 6 bases and the J gene lost 11 bases, with 13 bases spanning the gap. The length of the CDR3 is 11 residues. CDR1 is MNHEY and CDR2 is SVGAGI in the germline V gene. CDR3 sequence (DNA): TGTGCCAGCAGGTCCAGGGGACACGCTTTCTTT. As protein: CASRSRGHAFF.

The rearrangement uses TRBV3-1 (or the pseudogene TRBV3-2) and TRBJ2-7; unclear D gene. Per germline, CDR1 LGHDT and CDR2 YNNKEL (reference sequence). Trimming pared 4 bases from V and 0 bases from J, leaving 10 bases between. CDR3 size: 14 residues. Here the CDR3 DNA reads TGTGCCAGCAGCCCGAGTTTTGCCTCCTACGAGCAGTACTTC. Translated: CASSPSFASYEQYF.

This sequence joins TRBV19 and TRBJ1-4; 8 bases agree with TRBD1. J gave up 6 bases and V 6 bases, and 6 bases lay outside the gene matches. The CDR3 runs to 14 residues. Germline CDR1 and CDR2: LNHDA and SQIVND (reference sequence). CDR3 sequence (DNA): TGTGCCAGTAGACCCAGGGGGCTGGATGAAAAACTGTTTTTT. This gives the protein CASRPRGLDEKLFF.

V gene TRBV29-1 combines with J gene TRBJ2-1; no clear D. The V gene lost 4 bases and the J gene lost 10 bases, with 11 bases spanning the gap. The CDR3 length is 11 residues. Germline-derived CDR1 and CDR2 are SQVTM and ANQGSEA. The DNA for the CDR3 is TGCAGCGTTGCATACAGTTGGGAGCAGTTCTTC. The encoded protein is CSVAYSWEQFF.

The chain carries TRBV28 and TRBJ1-5; 7 bases fit TRBD1. This CDR3 contains 17 residues. Germline trimming cut 6 bases from V and 4 bases from J; bases unmatched to any gene: 15. Germline-derived CDR1 and CDR2 are MDHEN and SYDVKM. The CDR3 is CASRPPRTGPENQPQHF. The CDR3 DNA follows: TGTGCCAGCAGGCCCCCTCGGACAGGTCCGGAAAATCAGCCCCAGCATTTT.

Points on this clone: Distinct nucleotide sequences in the sample also encode this CDR3. The chain uses TRBV5-1 and TRBJ2-3, with 12 bases matching TRBD2. V dropped 1 base and J dropped 2; count of bases not matched to a gene: 2. The germline V gene has CDR1 SGHRS and CDR2 YFSETQ. The CDR3 totals 16 residues. The CDR3 region has the DNA TGCGCCAGCAGCTTGCTAGCGGGGGGGCCCACAGATACGCAGTATTTT. It translates to CASSLLAGGPTDTQYF.

The J gene is TRBJ1-1, the V gene TRBV5-1; 7 nucleotides align to TRBD1. V dropped 0 bases and J dropped 0; count of bases not matched to a gene: 8. Per the germline V gene, CDR1 is SGHRS and CDR2 is YFSETQ. The CDR3 loop spans 17 amino acids. CDR3 coding DNA: TGCGCCAGCAGCTTGGGAGCACGGACAGGCATGAACACTGAAGCTTTCTTT. Amino acid sequence: CASSLGARTGMNTEAFF.

The chain employs TRBV7-2 and TRBJ1-2; tentative D call: TRBD1 (5 bases). The germline V gene encodes CDR1 SGHTA and CDR2 FQGNSA. V shed 5 bases and J shed 2 bases, with 12 bases lying between them. The CDR3 consists of 14 residues. CDR3 in DNA: TGTGCCAGCAGCCCCCGGGGGGGGAACTATGGCTACACCTTC. This gives the protein CASSPRGGNYGYTF.

V usage is TRBV3-1 (or the pseudogene TRBV3-2) and J usage is TRBJ1-3; 8 bases are shared with TRBD1. CDR1 LGHDT and CDR2 YNNKEL come from the germline V gene (reference sequence). J lost 4 bases, V lost 4 bases, and 3 bases had no gene match. The CDR3 contains 14 residues. CDR3 DNA sequence: TGTGCCAGCAGCCCCCGGGACAGGGGAAACACCATATATTTT. The encoded protein is CASSPRDRGNTIYF.

This sequence joins TRBV24-1 and TRBJ2-1; D not resolved. V lost 0 bases, J lost 4 bases, and 12 bases lay in between. The CDR3 spans 16 residues. The germline V gene has CDR1 KGHDR and CDR2 SFDVKD. The CDR3 spells CATSDLYWQEYNEQFF. DNA for the CDR3: TGTGCCACCAGTGATTTGTATTGGCAGGAATACAATGAGCAGTTCTTC.

The chain recombines TRBV28 with TRBJ1-5, with D tentatively TRBD1 (6 bases). Germline V gene data show CDR1 as MDHEN and CDR2 as SYDVKM. The CDR3 consists of 14 residues. Trimming left V 5 bases short and J 7 bases short, with 15 bases between. For the CDR3, the DNA is TGTGCCAGCAGTAGACAGGCTTCGCGGCAGCCCCAGCATTTT. Amino acids: CASSRQASRQPQHF. The complete variable domain, with remaining parts taken from reference TRBV28 and TRBJ1-5, reads DVKVTQSSRYLVKRTGEKVFLECVQDMDHENMFWYRQDPGLGLRLIYFSYDVKMKEKGDIPEGYSVSREKKERFSLILESASTNQTSMYLCASSRQASRQPQHFGDGTRLSIL.

The rearrangement links TRBV5-6 to TRBJ2-5; D gene unclear. V lost 3 bases to trimming and J lost 4 bases, with 19 bases between them. Looked up from germline, CDR1 is SGHDT and CDR2 is YYEEEE. The CDR3 extends over 16 amino acids. In DNA, the CDR3 is TGTGCCAGCAGCTCTCGCTTGGTACGGGTAGGAGAGACCCAGTACTTC. Its translation is CASSSRLVRVGETQYF.

The gene calls are TRBV7-2 and TRBJ1-2, with TRBD1 identical over 12 bases. CDR3 length: 16 residues. Germline V CDR1 and CDR2: SGHTA, FQGNSA. J lost 4 bases, V lost 1 base, and 4 bases had no gene match. The CDR3 sequence is CASSLVPGQGAYGYTF. Written as DNA, the CDR3 is TGTGCCAGCAGCTTAGTTCCGGGACAGGGGGCCTATGGCTACACCTTC. Complete variable domain (other parts from reference TRBV7-2 and TRBJ1-2): GAGVSQSPSNKVTEKGKDVELRCDPISGHTALYWYRQSLGQGLEFLIYFQGNSAPDKSGLPSDRFSAERTGGSVSTLTIQRTQQEDSAVYLCASSLVPGQGAYGYTFGSGTRLTVV.

The V gene is TRBV21-1, the J gene TRBJ1-2. TRBV21-1 is listed as a pseudogene. CDR3 length: 15 residues. CDR3 sequence reads: CASSKVSEGLYGYTF. In DNA form, the CDR3 reads TGTGCCAGCAGCAAAGTGTCAGAGGGTTTATATGGCTACACCTTC.

The V and J genes are TRBV18 and TRBJ1-1, with D unclear. V was pared by 1 base and J by 5 bases, with 11 bases between. The CDR3 is 14 amino acids. Germline V lookup: CDR1 KGHSH, CDR2 LQKENI. The CDR3 protein is CASSPLRGGTEAFF. The CDR3 DNA sequence: TGTGCCAGCTCACCACTCCGGGGTGGGACTGAAGCTTTCTTT.

This chain connects TRBV19 to TRBJ1-2; D is unresolved. Germline V CDR1 and CDR2: LNHDA, SQIVND (reference sequence). The CDR3 spans 12 residues. With 3 bases removed from V and 8 bases from J, the gap between germline ends came to 10 bases. The CDR3 nucleotides read TGTGCCAGTAGTATCAACAGCGGCGGCTACACCTTC. Translating it yields CASSINSGGYTF.